The 19 T cell receptor beta chains presented below share a single source sample, sequenced in a study of shared clonotypes between healthy human individuals. Measured with immunoSEQ multiplex PCR; TCRdb has only the in-frame clones, and not every one. This table has 2 million to 2.5 million clones, over 85% appearing once. Material for sequencing was naive CD4+ T cells from PBMCs. Indicated subset: CD45RA+ positively selected. These receptor sequences come from a man between 18 and 35 years old in good health. Some clones in this sample may be carry-over from other donors' samples.

V gene TRBV18 combines with J gene TRBJ2-2, with D unresolved. This CDR3 comprises 15 residues. V lost 8 bases and J lost 5, with 18 bases in between. The V gene's germline CDR1 is KGHSH and CDR2 LQKENI. CDR3 bases: TGTGCCAGCCCGGCCGGTCCAGGCGAGACCGGGGAGCTGTTTTTT. The encoded protein is CASPAGPGETGELFF. Supplemented by reference TRBV18 and TRBJ2-2, the full variable domain reads NAGVMQNPRHLVRRRGQEARLRCSPMKGHSHVYWYRQLPEEGLKFMVYLQKENIIDESGMPKERFSAEFPKEGPSILRIQQVVRGDSAAYFCASPAGPGETGELFFGEGSRLTVL.

V usage is TRBV6-1 and J usage is TRBJ1-2; possibly TRBD1 for D (6 bases). V was cut by 4 bases and J by 8 bases, with 14 bases left in between. This CDR3 has 13 residues. In germline, CDR1 is MNHNS, CDR2 SASEGT. The CDR3 DNA reads TGTGCCAGCAGTGTAACAGGGAGAGACGGCTACACCTTC. Its translation: CASSVTGRDGYTF.

The chain uses TRBV6-4 and TRBJ1-1; a weak D match, TRBD1 (5 bases). From germline, CDR1 is MRHNA and CDR2 SNTAGT. Between the trimmed V and J ends, which lost 2 bases and 7 bases, there was a span of 8 bases. The length of the CDR3 is 12 residues. CDR3 residues: CASSDPRVEAFF. The CDR3 DNA follows: TGTGCCAGCAGTGACCCCAGGGTTGAAGCTTTCTTT.

The chain couples TRBV5-5 to TRBJ2-7, with D perhaps TRBD1 (5 bases). The germline gives CDR1 SGHKS, CDR2 YYEKEE (reference sequence). V shed 5 bases and J shed 6 bases, with 12 bases lying between them. The CDR3 contains 12 residues. This CDR3 reads CASRGQGGEQYF. CDR3 nucleotide sequence: TGTGCCAGCAGAGGGCAGGGCGGCGAGCAGTACTTC.

This chain joins TRBV11-2 and TRBJ1-1; 11 bases match TRBD1. The V and J ends lost 6 bases and 0 bases, in that order; junction bases with no gene match: 6. CDR1 and CDR2 from the germline V gene are SGHAT and FQNNGV. The CDR3 spans 16 residues. CDR3 residues: CASRKGGQGVNTEAFF. As DNA, the CDR3 is TGTGCCAGCAGGAAAGGGGGACAGGGGGTGAACACTGAAGCTTTCTTT.

This chain links TRBV7-3 with TRBJ1-1, with TRBD1 matching 9 bases. Germline-derived CDR1 and CDR2 are SGHTA and FQGTGA. The ends lost 2 bases at V and 0 bases at J; junction bases unmatched: 10. The CDR3 covers 18 residues. CDR3 bases: TGTGCCAGCAGCTTATCAGCGCGGACAGGGGTGATGAACACTGAAGCTTTCTTT. This gives the protein CASSLSARTGVMNTEAFF.

The chain recombines TRBV29-1 with TRBJ2-5; a possible D gene is TRBD2 (5 bases). Matching the DNA end better, TRBJ2-7 makes the J call doubtful. The germline CDR1 and CDR2 sequences are SQVTM and ANQGSEA. This CDR3 has 14 residues. This CDR3 is CSVEGTGSSYEQYF. The CDR3 DNA follows: TGCAGCGTTGAAGGGACGGGAAGCTCCTACGAGCAGTACTTC.

The chain has TRBV5-4 and TRBJ2-1; 8 nucleotides align to TRBD2. CDR3 size: 17 residues. From germline, CDR1 is SGHNT and CDR2 YYREEE (reference sequence). The V and J ends lost 4 bases and 7 bases, in that order; junction bases with no gene match: 16. The CDR3 sequence is CASSLGGTIPGGNEQFF. The CDR3 DNA follows: TGTGCCAGCAGCCTGGGCGGGACAATCCCGGGAGGGAATGAGCAGTTCTTC.

The chain links TRBV5-1 to TRBJ1-4, with D perhaps TRBD1 (5 bases). With 5 bases removed from V and 4 bases from J, the gap between germline ends came to 18 bases. Germline V lookup: CDR1 SGHRS, CDR2 YFSETQ. The CDR3 totals 16 residues. The CDR3 DNA sequence: TGCGCCAGCAGTGGTTCCGAAGGGGCGAGTAATGAAAAACTGTTTTTT. Translating it yields CASSGSEGASNEKLFF.

This clone is a singleton in its sample. The rearrangement joins TRBV19 to TRBJ2-1; D is perhaps TRBD1 or TRBD2 (5 bases each). V gave up 3 bases and J gave up 0 bases, with 27 bases separating them. Germline-derived CDR1 and CDR2 are LNHDA and SQIVND (reference sequence). This CDR3 is built from 21 residues. The CDR3 sequence is CASSISFSGTVLPSSYNEQFF. In nucleotides, the CDR3 is TGTGCCAGTAGTATTTCTTTTTCAGGGACGGTCCTTCCAAGCTCCTACAATGAGCAGTTCTTC.

Only one count was recorded for this clone. This rearrangement joins TRBV5-6 to TRBJ1-3; no reliable D call. Germline CDR1 SGHDT, CDR2 YYEEEE. Deletions cut 2 bases from V and 2 bases from J, with 5 bases between. The CDR3 spans 13 residues. This chain's CDR3 is CASSFSAGNTIYF. DNA of the CDR3: TGTGCCAGCAGCTTCTCGGCTGGAAACACCATATATTTT.

The chain recombines TRBV28 with TRBJ2-1; 11 bases agree with TRBD2. The V segment lost 5 bases and the J segment 6 bases; nucleotides outside the gene matches: 12. This CDR3 region has 17 residues. Per germline, CDR1 MDHEN and CDR2 SYDVKM. The CDR3 DNA reads TGTGCCAGCAGTCCGAGGATAGCGGGAGGGAAGCTCAATGAGCAGTTCTTC. This translates into CASSPRIAGGKLNEQFF.

The V and J genes are TRBV6-4 and TRBJ1-1, with 8 positions matching TRBD1. Unmatched junction bases numbered 10, after V lost 3 bases and J lost 7 bases. CDR3 size: 15 residues. The germline gives CDR1 MRHNA, CDR2 SNTAGT. CDR3 sequence reads: CASSEQGQAADEAFF. CDR3 coding DNA: TGTGCCAGCAGTGAGCAGGGACAGGCCGCGGATGAAGCTTTCTTT.

CDR3 amino acids: CASSVEGGIGTQYF. CDR3 coding DNA: TGTGCCAGCAGCGTAGAGGGCGGGATAGGGACCCAGTACTTC. The chain carries TRBV9 and TRBJ2-5; perhaps TRBD2 as D (6 bases). Trimming removed 0 bases from V and 7 bases from J, with 13 bases in between. Germline lookup yields CDR1 SGDLS and CDR2 YYNGEE. The CDR3 runs 14 residues.

This chain uses TRBV5-4 with TRBJ2-2; D gene unclear. The germline V gene encodes CDR1 SGHNT and CDR2 YYREEE (reference sequence). V was shortened by 6 bases and J by 5 bases, with 14 bases between the two germline ends. This CDR3 spans 14 amino acids. In DNA, the CDR3 is TGTGCCAGCACCACCGGTCTCCAAACCGGGGAGCTGTTTTTT. It yields the protein CASTTGLQTGELFF.

The rearrangement links TRBV10-3 to TRBJ2-7; maybe TRBD1 (6 bases). CDR3 length: 13 residues. V shed 5 bases and J shed 7 bases, with 15 bases lying between them. CDR1 is ENHRY and CDR2 is SYGVKD in the germline V gene. The CDR3 region is CAISITGNWEQYF. CDR3 DNA: TGTGCCATCAGTATCACAGGGAACTGGGAGCAGTACTTC.

The chain links TRBV29-1 to TRBJ2-1; D possibly corresponds to TRBD1 (5 bases). CDR3 size: 12 residues. V was cut by 7 bases and J by 8 bases, with 15 bases left in between. From germline, CDR1 is SQVTM and CDR2 ANQGSEA. The DNA of the CDR3 is TGCAGCGCCCCCGGCAGGGCCCATGAGCAGTTCTTC. It yields the protein CSAPGRAHEQFF.

The gene calls are TRBV10-3 and TRBJ1-2; 7 bases match TRBD1. This CDR3 region has 12 residues. Germline CDR1 is ENHRY and CDR2 is SYGVKD. V was clipped by 7 bases and J by 6 bases; unmatched bases: 5. As DNA, the CDR3 is TGTGCCATCACCCCGACAGGGCATGGCTACACCTTC. This translates into CAITPTGHGYTF.

The J gene is TRBJ2-7, the V gene TRBV7-2; D possibly corresponds to TRBD2 (6 bases). V was clipped by 4 bases and J by 0 bases, with 10 bases between them. CDR3 length: 14 amino acids. Germline V lookup: CDR1 SGHTA, CDR2 FQGNSA. CDR3 loop: CASSSAGSSYEQYF. CDR3 nucleotides: TGTGCCAGCAGCTCCGCGGGAAGCTCCTACGAGCAGTACTTC. Complete variable domain (other parts from reference TRBV7-2 and TRBJ2-7): GAGVSQSPSNKVTEKGKDVELRCDPISGHTALYWYRQSLGQGLEFLIYFQGNSAPDKSGLPSDRFSAERTGGSVSTLTIQRTQQEDSAVYLCASSSAGSSYEQYFGPGTRLTVT.